These 30 T cell receptor beta chains originate from one sample sequenced in a study of T-cell reconstitution after alpha-beta-depleted transplantation in children. The library targeted TCRbeta and was prepared with unique molecular identifiers. A single record per CDR3 protein comes from TCRdb applying MiXCR to the PCR reads. The table includes some 200,000 distinct CDR3 sequences, roughly 8.1% detected once. Here the sequenced sample was PBMCs, mostly from graft donor cells, taken 360 days after TCRalphabeta/CD19-depleted stem cell transplant. The source is a male patient between 2 and 10 years old who had a stem cell transplant for acute myeloid leukemia, so the T cells may come from the graft donor.

V gene TRBV7-2 combines with J gene TRBJ2-2; D remains unclear. Germline CDR1 reads SGHTA; CDR2 reads FQGNSA. The CDR3 is 12 amino acids. Trimming cost V 4 bases and J 7 bases, with 7 bases left between them. This CDR3 is CASSSRIGELFF. The DNA of the CDR3 is TGTGCCAGCAGCTCCCGAATCGGGGAGCTGTTTTTT.

This clonotype was seen many times. The chain links TRBV5-1 to TRBJ1-6, with 8 nucleotides matching TRBD1. The CDR3 is made up of 18 amino acids. The germline V gene has CDR1 SGHRS and CDR2 YFSETQ. With V trimmed by 0 bases and J by 0 bases, 5 bases remained unmatched. This chain's CDR3 is CASSLGRTGGSYNSPLHF. The CDR3 DNA reads TGCGCCAGCAGCTTGGGGCGAACAGGGGGCTCCTATAATTCACCCCTCCACTTT.

J is TRBJ2-1 and V is TRBV18, with TRBD1 as a possible D gene (6 bases). V was clipped by 3 bases and J by 6 bases, with 15 bases between them. The V gene's germline CDR1 is KGHSH and CDR2 LQKENI. The CDR3 extends over 15 amino acids. The CDR3 bases are TGTGCCAGCTCACCGAGTCAGGGGATCCTCAATGAGCAGTTCTTC. It translates to CASSPSQGILNEQFF.

The chain recombines TRBV20-1 with TRBJ2-3, with 9 nucleotides matching TRBD1. The V gene's germline CDR1 is DFQATT and CDR2 SNEGSKA (reference sequence). The V segment lost 3 bases and the J segment 2 bases; nucleotides outside the gene matches: 6. The CDR3 totals 15 residues. The chain's CDR3 is CSASNRGRNTDTQYF. For the CDR3, the DNA is TGCAGTGCTAGCAACAGGGGGCGAAACACAGATACGCAGTATTTT.

V and J are TRBV7-9 and TRBJ1-3; D remains ambiguous. V was shortened by 1 base and J by 3 bases, with 4 bases between the two germline ends. The germline CDR1 and CDR2 sequences are SEHNR and FQNEAQ (reference sequence). The CDR3 sequence is 13 residues long. CDR3 coding DNA: TGTGCCAGCAGCTTAGTGCTTGGAAACACCATATATTTT. Its protein product is CASSLVLGNTIYF.

This chain connects TRBV5-1 to TRBJ2-4; D not certain. The germline V and J ends were trimmed by 0 bases and 10 bases, with 17 bases remaining between them. In germline, CDR1 is SGHRS, CDR2 YFSETQ. The CDR3 loop spans 15 amino acids. The CDR3 nucleotides are TGCGCCAGCAGCTTGGCTGGGCCAGAGAATGAGATTCAGTACTTC. Amino acids: CASSLAGPENEIQYF.

The chain combines TRBV19 with TRBJ1-1; perhaps TRBD1 as D (5 bases). The CDR3 runs to 14 residues. CDR1 and CDR2 (germline): LNHDA, SQIVND (reference sequence). Trimming left V 5 bases short and J 1 base short, with 11 bases between. The CDR3, as DNA: TGTGCCAGTAGTTCGGCCACAGGGAACACTGAAGCTTTCTTT. Residues: CASSSATGNTEAFF.

The chain is built from TRBV20-1 and TRBJ1-1; D is unclear. This CDR3 spans 13 amino acids. The germline V and J ends were trimmed by 0 bases and 8 bases, with 13 bases remaining between them. CDR1 DFQATT and CDR2 SNEGSKA come from the germline V gene (reference sequence). The DNA of the CDR3 is TGCAGTGCTAGAGATCGAACAGCCCCCGAAGCTTTCTTT. Amino acid sequence: CSARDRTAPEAFF.

The chain recombines TRBV12-3 or TRBV12-4 with TRBJ2-3; no reliable D call. This CDR3 spans 14 amino acids. With 3 bases removed from V and 5 bases from J, the gap between germline ends came to 12 bases. The CDR3 bases are TGTGCCAGCAGTTTTCGCAGGCTCCAAGATACGCAGTATTTT. Its translation is CASSFRRLQDTQYF.

This clonotype was seen ten or more times. This CDR3 is CASCGSGRAMYEQYF. CDR3 nucleotides: TGTGCCAGCTGCGGCAGCGGGAGGGCCATGTACGAGCAGTACTTC. The chain has TRBV12-3 or TRBV12-4 and TRBJ2-7; 10 nucleotides agree with TRBD2. V shed 8 bases and J 4 bases; nucleotides not matched to a gene: 11. This CDR3 is 15 amino acids long.

This clonotype turned up a few times. The V call is TRBV5-1, the J call TRBJ2-1; 9 bases line up with TRBD1. V was clipped by 0 bases and J by 7 bases; unmatched bases: 5. Germline CDR1 SGHRS, CDR2 YFSETQ. CDR3 length: 15 residues. The CDR3 reads CASSLEWTGVNEQFF. The CDR3 DNA reads TGCGCCAGCAGCTTGGAATGGACAGGGGTAAATGAGCAGTTCTTC. The full variable domain, with the rest looked up from reference TRBV5-1 and TRBJ2-1, is KAGVTQTPRYLIKTRGQQVTLSCSPISGHRSVSWYQQTPGQGLQFLFEYFSETQRNKGNFPGRFSGRQFSNSRSEMNVSTLELGDSALYLCASSLEWTGVNEQFFGPGTRLTVL.

This clonotype was seen at least ten times. The chain carries TRBV24-1 and TRBJ2-3; 8 bases map to TRBD1. Trimming at V came to 3 bases and at J to 4 bases, leaving 8 bases not matched to a gene. This CDR3 region has 16 residues. Germline CDR1 KGHDR, CDR2 SFDVKD. The CDR3 sequence: CATSDPGQEKADTQYF. The DNA of the CDR3 is TGTGCCACCAGTGATCCGGGACAGGAGAAGGCAGATACGCAGTATTTT.

In its sample, this clonotype was seen a few times. This chain uses TRBV27 with TRBJ2-7; TRBD1 is a possible D gene (6 bases). V shed 4 bases and J shed 1 base, with 17 bases lying between them. Germline CDR1 is MNHEY and CDR2 is SMNVEV (reference sequence). The CDR3 is made up of 16 amino acids. The chain's CDR3 is CASSYRTGLPSYEQYF. The CDR3 DNA reads TGTGCCAGCAGTTATCGAACAGGGCTACCTTCCTACGAGCAGTACTTC.

V and J are TRBV20-1 and TRBJ1-5; D gene uncertain. CDR1 is DFQATT and CDR2 is SNEGSKA in the germline V gene (reference sequence). V lost 0 bases and J lost 0, with 12 bases in between. The CDR3 totals 16 residues. CDR3 coding DNA: TGCAGTGCTAGAGATTATTTATGGGGTAGCAATCAGCCCCAGCATTTT. This translates into CSARDYLWGSNQPQHF.

V gene TRBV20-1 combines with J gene TRBJ2-5; tentative D call: TRBD2 (5 bases). Between the trimmed V and J ends, which lost 0 bases and 5 bases, there was a span of 19 bases. The CDR3 extends over 16 amino acids. Germline V gene sequence: CDR1 DFQATT, CDR2 SNEGSKA (reference sequence). Here the CDR3 DNA reads TGCAGTGCTAGAGATCGAGGTAGCGCCCCCGGCGAGACCCAGTACTTC. Its protein product is CSARDRGSAPGETQYF.

This clonotype was recorded a few times. This sequence joins TRBV15 and TRBJ1-1; D is possibly TRBD1 (5 bases). Per the germline V gene, CDR1 is LNHNV and CDR2 is YYDKDF (reference sequence). Trimming left V 3 bases short and J 4 bases short, with 15 bases between. The CDR3 length is 15 residues. The CDR3: CATSRGGAGGTEAFF. The CDR3 DNA is TGTGCCACCAGCAGGGGAGGGGCGGGGGGCACTGAAGCTTTCTTT.

This clonotype was recorded at least ten times. The CDR3 spells CATGQGLRYEQYF. DNA for the CDR3: TGTGCCACCGGACAGGGGTTGAGATACGAGCAGTACTTC. This chain connects TRBV5-6 to TRBJ2-7, with TRBD1 matching 9 bases. The CDR3 is 13 amino acids. Per the germline V gene, CDR1 is SGHDT and CDR2 is YYEEEE. The junction had 8 bases not matched to a gene; V was cut back by 9 bases and J by 4 bases.

This chain links TRBV5-5 with TRBJ1-2; unclear D gene. Germline V gene lookup returns CDR1 SGHKS and CDR2 YYEKEE (reference sequence). The CDR3 runs 13 residues. V was cut by 4 bases and J by 4 bases, with 11 bases left in between. In DNA, the CDR3 is TGTGCCAGCAGCCGGAGGCAGCCCTATGGCTACACCTTC. Amino acids: CASSRRQPYGYTF.

The V gene is TRBV15, the J gene TRBJ2-2; D could derive from TRBD1 or TRBD2 (5 bases each). V lost 0 bases and J 3 bases, leaving 5 bases between the germline ends. Germline lookup yields CDR1 LNHNV and CDR2 YYDKDF (reference sequence). The CDR3 covers 14 residues. The chain's CDR3 is CATSREGDTGELFF. The CDR3 nucleotides are TGTGCCACCAGCAGAGAGGGGGACACCGGGGAGCTGTTTTTT.

This clonotype showed up many times. The V gene is TRBV5-1, the J gene TRBJ2-7; a possible D gene is TRBD2 (6 bases). The V and J ends lost 0 bases and 6 bases respectively, with 13 bases between them. CDR1 and CDR2 from the germline V gene are SGHRS and YFSETQ. CDR3 length: 14 amino acids. DNA of the CDR3: TGCGCCAGCAGCTTGGAAGGGACTCTTCCCGAGCAGTACTTC. It codes for CASSLEGTLPEQYF.

This clonotype was seen repeatedly, ten times or more. The chain couples TRBV2 to TRBJ2-2; D is undetermined. This CDR3 contains 14 residues. In germline, CDR1 is SNHLY, CDR2 FYNNEI. Trimming shortened V by 6 bases and J by 7 bases, and 15 bases separated the two germline ends. The CDR3 nucleotides read TGTGCCAGCAGGGGCCTTCCCGGAATCGGGGAGCTGTTTTTT. Translation: CASRGLPGIGELFF.

This clonotype was observed many times. The chain has TRBV10-3 and TRBJ2-5, with 7 bases fitting TRBD2. The germline V gene encodes CDR1 ENHRY and CDR2 SYGVKD. Trimming removed 6 bases from V and 2 bases from J; junction bases left unmatched: 6. The length of the CDR3 is 14 residues. CDR3 in amino acids: CAIRETSLQETQYF. The CDR3 region has the DNA TGTGCCATCAGGGAGACTAGCCTGCAAGAGACCCAGTACTTC.

The table lists this clonotype with a few counts. J is TRBJ2-1 and V is TRBV21-1; no check of the table's D call, TRBD2, against the DNA was made. TRBV21-1 corresponds to a pseudogene. The CDR3 spans 14 residues. The CDR3 DNA reads TGTGCCAGCAGCAGGTGCGGGAGAGGCAATGAGCAGTTCTTC. The encoded protein is CASSRCGRGNEQFF.

This clonotype has a count of ten or more. The CDR3: CASSGGPRTDTQYF. CDR3 nucleotides: TGTGCCAGCAGCGGGGGGCCGCGCACAGATACGCAGTATTTT. The chain links TRBV6-1 to TRBJ2-3; D possibly corresponds to TRBD2 (7 bases). V lost 6 bases to trimming and J lost 1 base, with 11 bases between them. This CDR3 is built from 14 residues. Germline V gene data show CDR1 as MNHNS and CDR2 as SASEGT.

The rearrangement links TRBV5-4 to TRBJ2-5; no reliable D call. CDR1 and CDR2 (germline): SGHNT, YYREEE (reference sequence). The V gene lost 0 bases and the J gene lost 5 bases, with 11 bases spanning the gap. This CDR3 region has 14 residues. The CDR3 sequence: CASSLDAFRETQYF. The DNA for the CDR3 is TGTGCCAGCAGCTTGGATGCTTTTCGGGAGACCCAGTACTTC.

This chain links TRBV12-3 or TRBV12-4 with TRBJ1-5; D call uncertain. The CDR3 has 15 residues. The V and J ends lost 6 bases and 3 bases respectively, with 15 bases between them. CDR3 loop: CASSPTRVYNQPQHF. CDR3 DNA: TGTGCCAGCAGCCCGACGAGAGTATACAATCAGCCCCAGCATTTT.

The table lists this clonotype with a few counts. CDR3 sequence reads: CSARPRNSVSNEQYV. DNA of the CDR3: TGCAGTGCTAGACCGAGGAACAGTGTTTCCAACGAGCAGTACGTC. The chain is built from TRBV20-1 and TRBJ2-7; no firm D call. Germline loops: CDR1 DFQATT, CDR2 SNEGSKA (reference sequence). V gave up 2 bases and J gave up 5 bases, with 19 bases separating them. This CDR3 has 15 residues.

The J gene is TRBJ2-7, the V gene TRBV6-5, with TRBD2 matching over 9 bases. CDR1 and CDR2 (germline): MNHEY, SVGAGI. Trimming removed 2 bases from V and 0 bases from J; junction bases left unmatched: 11. CDR3 size: 18 residues. The CDR3 DNA is TGTGCCAGCAGTTACCCCGAGGGGCGGGAGGGTCTCTCCTACGAGCAGTACTTC. Translated, it gives CASSYPEGREGLSYEQYF.

The chain couples TRBV10-2 to TRBJ2-1; TRBD2 might be the D (6 bases). Trimming shortened V by 4 bases and J by 10 bases, and 17 bases separated the two germline ends. This CDR3 comprises 14 residues. Germline CDR1 WSHSY, CDR2 SAAADI. CDR3 amino acids: CASSVWGEAGEQFF. As DNA, the CDR3 is TGCGCCAGCAGTGTTTGGGGGGAGGCGGGGGAGCAGTTCTTC.

The chain joins TRBV18 to TRBJ2-4; possibly TRBD1 for D (6 bases). The V gene lost 3 bases and the J gene lost 9 bases, with 12 bases spanning the gap. The CDR3 totals 13 residues. Germline lookup yields CDR1 KGHSH and CDR2 LQKENI. The CDR3 coding sequence is TGTGCCAGCTCACCCCCCCAGGGGAGCATTCAGTACTTC. It encodes CASSPPQGSIQYF.